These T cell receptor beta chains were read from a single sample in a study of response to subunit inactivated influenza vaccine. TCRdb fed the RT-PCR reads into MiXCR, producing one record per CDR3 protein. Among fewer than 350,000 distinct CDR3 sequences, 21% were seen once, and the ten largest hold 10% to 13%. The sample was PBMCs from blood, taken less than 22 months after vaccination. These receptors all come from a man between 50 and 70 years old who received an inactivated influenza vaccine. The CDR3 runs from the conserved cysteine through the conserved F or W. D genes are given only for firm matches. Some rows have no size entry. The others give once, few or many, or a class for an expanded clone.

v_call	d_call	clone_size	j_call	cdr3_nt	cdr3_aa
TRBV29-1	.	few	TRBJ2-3	TGCAGCGTTCTGCTTACAGATACGCAGTATTTT	CSVLLTDTQYF
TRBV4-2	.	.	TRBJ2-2	TGTGCCAGCAGCCGAGGGACGAACGGGGAGCTGTTTTTT	CASSRGTNGELFF
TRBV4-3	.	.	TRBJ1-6	TGCGCCAGCAGCCAAGATATGGGGACGCTTTCACCCCTCCACTTT	CASSQDMGTLSPLHF
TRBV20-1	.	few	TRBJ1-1	TGCAGTGCTAGAGATCGAGGCAGGGCCACTGAAGCTTTCTTT	CSARDRGRATEAFF
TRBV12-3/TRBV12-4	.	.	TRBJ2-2	TGTGCCAGCAGTTTCTCCGGGACTCTCGGGGAGCTGTTTTTT	CASSFSGTLGELFF
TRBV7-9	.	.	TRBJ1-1	TGTGCCAGCAGCCAACGGACAGACACTGAAGCTTTCTTT	CASSQRTDTEAFF
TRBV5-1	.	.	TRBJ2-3	TGCGCCAGCAGCCCTGGGGTCACCCCCACAGATACGCAGTATTTT	CASSPGVTPTDTQYF
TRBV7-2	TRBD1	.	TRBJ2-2	TGTGCCAGCAGCTTTCGGACAGGTAGCGGGGAGCTGTTTTTT	CASSFRTGSGELFF
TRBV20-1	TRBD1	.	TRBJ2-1	TGCAGTGCTAGAGATCAGGGGACAGGTTCTAGCCCCGCTGAGCAGTTCTTC	CSARDQGTGSSPAEQFF
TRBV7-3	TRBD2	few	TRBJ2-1	TGTGCCAGCAGCCCCCAAGCCGGGACTAGCGCCCGAAGGTTGGTCTTC	CASSPQAGTSARRLVF
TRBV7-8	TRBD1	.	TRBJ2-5	TGTGCCAGCAGCCCTACCGACAGGGCAGAGACCCAGTACTTC	CASSPTDRAETQYF
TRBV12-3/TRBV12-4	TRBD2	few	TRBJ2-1	TGTGCCAGCACCCCAGCGGGAGGTGGGCAGTTCTTC	CASTPAGGGQFF
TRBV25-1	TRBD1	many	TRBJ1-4	TGTGCCAGCGCAGGGGGCGGGGGTGAAAAACTGTTTTTT	CASAGGGGEKLFF
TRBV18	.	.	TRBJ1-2	TGTGCCAGCTCTACTGCTGTGGACTATGGCTACACCTTC	CASSTAVDYGYTF
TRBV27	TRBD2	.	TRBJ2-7	TGTGCCAGCGCTCCCTCCCAGGGCGGGAGACCCTACGAGCAGTACTTC	CASAPSQGGRPYEQYF
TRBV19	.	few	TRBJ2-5	TGTGCCAGTAGTCCCCGAGGGTACCCGGGGGCCCAGTACTTC	CASSPRGYPGAQYF
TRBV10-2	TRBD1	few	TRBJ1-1	TGCGCCAGCAGTGAGCGGGGGACAGGGGTTGCAGCTGAAGCTTTCTTT	CASSERGTGVAAEAFF
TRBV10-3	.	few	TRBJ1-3	TGTGCCATCAGTGTTTCCCCGAGCTCTGGAAACACCATATATTTT	CAISVSPSSGNTIYF
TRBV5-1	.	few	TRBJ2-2	TGCGCCAGCAGGGCGGCCACCGGGGAGCTGTTTTTT	CASRAATGELFF
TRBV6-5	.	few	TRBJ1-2	TGTGCCAGCAGTTACTCCAGTTGGGGGAACTATGGCTACACCTTC	CASSYSSWGNYGYTF
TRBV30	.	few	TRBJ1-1	TGTGCCTGGAGTCGCAGGGGCCCTGAAGCTTTCTTT	CAWSRRGPEAFF
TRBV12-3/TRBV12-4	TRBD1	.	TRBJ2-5	TGTGCCAGCTCCACGACCGACAGGGAAGAGACCCAGTACTTC	CASSTTDREETQYF
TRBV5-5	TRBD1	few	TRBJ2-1	TGTGCCAGCAGCGGTGACAGGGTTCATGGGGATGAGCAGTTCTTC	CASSGDRVHGDEQFF
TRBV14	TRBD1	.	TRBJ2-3	TGTGCCAGCAGCCACGGTCTGCCGGGACAGGGAGAAGATACGCAGTATTTT	CASSHGLPGQGEDTQYF
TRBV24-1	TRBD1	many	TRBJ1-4	TGTGCCACCAGCCCCGGGACAGGGGGCAGAAGTGAAAAACTGTTTTTT	CATSPGTGGRSEKLFF
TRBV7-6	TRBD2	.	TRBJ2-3	TGTGCCAGCAGCTTAGTAACTAGCGGGGACTTCCGCACAGATACGCAGTATTTT	CASSLVTSGDFRTDTQYF
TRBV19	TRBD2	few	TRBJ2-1	TGTGCCAGTAGTATAGATAAGGCTAGCGGAATCTACAATGAGCAGTTCTTC	CASSIDKASGIYNEQFF
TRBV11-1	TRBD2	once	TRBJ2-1	TGTGCCAGCAGCCTAGGACTAGCGGGGGGAATTCCCCTTAGGCGTTACAATGAGCAGTTCTTC	CASSLGLAGGIPLRRYNEQFF
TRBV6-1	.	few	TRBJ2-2	TGTGCCAGCACTACGATAGGGCCCACCGGGGAGCTGTTTTTT	CASTTIGPTGELFF
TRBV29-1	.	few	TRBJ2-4	TGCAGCGTTGAAACCTATTCCAAAAACATTCAGTACTTC	CSVETYSKNIQYF
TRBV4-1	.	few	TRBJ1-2	TGCGCCAGCAGCCAAGATCCGGGCCGGTACGATGGCTACACCTTC	CASSQDPGRYDGYTF
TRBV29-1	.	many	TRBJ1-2	TGCAGCGTTGACACGGCGGATTCCTACGGCTACACCTTC	CSVDTADSYGYTF
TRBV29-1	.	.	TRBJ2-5	TGCAGCGTTGCACGGGGGGCGACCCAGTACTTC	CSVARGATQYF
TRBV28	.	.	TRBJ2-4	TGTGCCAGCAGTTCGGTGATTCAGTACTTC	CASSSVIQYF
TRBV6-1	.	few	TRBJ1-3	TGTGCCAGTGCATCAGGGGACGGAAACACCATATATTTT	CASASGDGNTIYF
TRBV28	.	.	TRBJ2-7	TGTGCCAGCAGCCCCGGTTGGCACTGCGATTTC	CASSPGWHCDF
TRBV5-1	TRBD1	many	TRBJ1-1	TGCGCCAGCAGTGGGACAGTCTCGAACACTGAAGCTTTCTTT	CASSGTVSNTEAFF
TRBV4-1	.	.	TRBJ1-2	TGCGCCAGCAGCCAATCTGTATTAGCTAACTATGGCTACACCTTC	CASSQSVLANYGYTF
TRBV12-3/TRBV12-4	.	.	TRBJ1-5	TGTGCCAGCAGTCCTTACAGGGTTAATCAGCCCCAGCATTTT	CASSPYRVNQPQHF
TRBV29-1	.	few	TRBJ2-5	TGCAGCGTCTACAATAGAAAACAAGAGACCCAGTACTTC	CSVYNRKQETQYF
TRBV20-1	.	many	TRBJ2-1	TGCAGTGCTGGGGTTTTGAATGAGCAGTTCTTC	CSAGVLNEQFF
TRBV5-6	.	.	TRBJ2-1	TGTGCCAGCAGCTTCAGGGGAGGGTACAATGAGCAGTTCTTC	CASSFRGGYNEQFF
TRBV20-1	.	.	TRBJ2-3	TGCAGTGCTTACCAGGGAGTTGCCACAGATACGCAGTATTTT	CSAYQGVATDTQYF
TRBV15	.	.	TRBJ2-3	TGTGCCACCAGCAGAGCCGATAGCTTGAACACAGATACGCAGTATTTT	CATSRADSLNTDTQYF
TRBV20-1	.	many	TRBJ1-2	TGCAGTGCTAGAGATCTTAGGCCTCGATATGGCTACACCTTC	CSARDLRPRYGYTF
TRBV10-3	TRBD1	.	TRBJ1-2	TGTGCCATCAGGCGAAGACAGGGATGGTCTGGCTACACCTTC	CAIRRRQGWSGYTF